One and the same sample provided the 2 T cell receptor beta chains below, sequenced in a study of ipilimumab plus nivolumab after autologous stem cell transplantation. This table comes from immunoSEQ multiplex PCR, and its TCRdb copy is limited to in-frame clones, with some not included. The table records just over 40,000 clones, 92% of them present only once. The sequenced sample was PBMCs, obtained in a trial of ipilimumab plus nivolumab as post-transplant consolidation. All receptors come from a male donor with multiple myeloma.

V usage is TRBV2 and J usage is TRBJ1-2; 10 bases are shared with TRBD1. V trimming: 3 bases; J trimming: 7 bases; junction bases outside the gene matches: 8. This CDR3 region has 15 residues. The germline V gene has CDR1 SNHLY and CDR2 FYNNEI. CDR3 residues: CASSDRDRGHRGYTF. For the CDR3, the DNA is TGTGCCAGCAGTGACCGGGACAGGGGTCATCGTGGCTACACCTTC.

This CDR3 reads CASSADSGRYEQYF. The CDR3 DNA is TGTGCCAGCAGTGCGGATAGCGGGAGATACGAGCAGTACTTC. This sequence joins TRBV5-4 and TRBJ2-7; 9 positions match TRBD2. The V gene end was trimmed by 5 bases and the J gene end by 4 bases; junction bases not matched to a gene: 7. CDR1 and CDR2 from the germline V gene are SGHNT and YYREEE (reference sequence). This CDR3 has 14 residues. Using reference TRBV5-4 and TRBJ2-7 for the parts outside the CDR3, the full variable domain is ETGVTQSPTHLIKTRGQQVTLRCSSQSGHNTVSWYQQALGQGPQFIFQYYREEENGRGNFPPRFSGLQFPNYSSELNVNALELDDSALYLCASSADSGRYEQYFGPGTRLTVT.